Sequencing of this T cell receptor (beta chain) was carried out in a study of glioma-infiltrating T cells after dendritic cell vaccination. The CDR3 sequence is 14 residues long. V was clipped by 2 bases and J by 3 bases, with 11 bases between them. The germline gives CDR1 SGHTA, CDR2 FQGNSA. Time point of the sample: after dendritic cell vaccination, including at tumor progression/relapse. Monocyte-derived dendritic cells, cultured six to seven days with IL-4 and GM-CSF, were pulsed with autologous tumor lysate. Patients had residual fresh-frozen tumor tissue and more than two years of survival data. Tumor tissue had over 20% tumor content by H&E staining. This clone was detected once. TCRB CDR3 was amplified from 2 ug genomic DNA or less. The PCR used 60 V beta and 13 J beta primers. The table came from immunoSEQ multiplex PCR; TCRdb's copy has only in-frame clones and leaves some out. The sample lists about 2,600 clones; 65% to 90% were seen once.

The sequence came from a human donor with glioblastoma. The chain employs TRBV7-2 and TRBJ2-7; no reliable D call. The input for sequencing was tumor tissue, taken after dendritic cell vaccination. CDR3 DNA sequence: TGTGCCAGCAGCTTAACAGCACCCGACTACGAGCAGTACTTC. This sequence encodes CASSLTAPDYEQYF. The whole variable domain, filled in from reference TRBV7-2 and TRBJ2-7, reads GAGVSQSPSNKVTEKGKDVELRCDPISGHTALYWYRQSLGQGLEFLIYFQGNSAPDKSGLPSDRFSAERTGGSVSTLTIQRTQQEDSAVYLCASSLTAPDYEQYFGPGTRLTVT.